The 3 T cell receptor beta chains presented below share a single source sample, sequenced in a study of cytomegalovirus exposure and HLA in healthy donors. 13 Jbeta primers and 60 Vbeta primers were used for the PCR. Generated by immunoSEQ multiplex PCR, the TCRdb table keeps only in-frame clones and is missing some. The data contain roughly 120,000 clones, 81% of them singletons. The sequenced material came from PBMCs. Every receptor here comes from a woman aged 25 to 39 in good health and CMV-seronegative.

This clone has just one count. This chain links TRBV6-6 with TRBJ2-5, with D possibly being TRBD1 (6 bases). Trimming removed 5 bases from V and 1 base from J, with 14 bases in between. The CDR3 spans 15 residues. Germline CDR1 reads MNHNY; CDR2 reads SVGAGI (reference sequence). The CDR3 DNA sequence: TGTGCCAGCAGTCGAACTCAGGGGACCCAAGAGACCCAGTACTTC. It is translated as CASSRTQGTQETQYF.

This chain connects TRBV12-1 to TRBJ2-1; the D segment call TRBD2 is taken from the table without a DNA check. TRBV12-1 is a pseudogene segment. The CDR3 has 13 residues. The CDR3 spells CATRLAGGNEQFF. Written as DNA, the CDR3 is TGTGCCACCCGACTAGCGGGAGGCAATGAGCAGTTCTTC.

This clone was observed once. The genes are TRBV9 and TRBJ1-5; TRBD1 might be the D (5 bases). CDR3 length: 15 residues. V gave up 3 bases and J gave up 3 bases, with 13 bases separating them. Germline V gives CDR1 SGDLS, CDR2 YYNGEE. The CDR3 region has the DNA TGTGCCAGCAGCGCCGGGACTACACCCAATCAGCCCCAGCATTTT. This sequence encodes CASSAGTTPNQPQHF.